Listed here are 15 T cell receptor beta chains from one sample, sequenced in a study of T cells expressing NK-cell markers (dated by TCRdb to 2020 to 2022). The protocol used for the library was 5' RACE. TCRdb lists the instrument as Illumina HiSeq 2000. Following reprocessing of the reads by TCRdb, the data hold one row per CDR3 protein sequence and no DNA is available. This sample's table contains some 460,000 distinct CDR3 sequences. The top ten clones comprise roughly 1.4% of the sample. Sequencing was done on a sample of blood T cells: a sorted CD56 or NKG2C T cell subset, CD4+ or CD8+ T cells, or bulk PBMC T cells (not recorded which). The receptor source for this set is a woman aged 50 to 60 in good health. Donor details come from another sample of the same person, matched by shared clones.

The chain links TRBV30 to TRBJ2-1; TCRdb proposes TRBD2, but this gene call is untestable without DNA. The CDR3 extends over 14 amino acids. Germline V gives CDR1 GTSNPN, CDR2 SVGIG (reference sequence). The CDR3 reads CAWKGPRRGNEQFF.

The chain recombines TRBV11-3 with TRBJ1-1. The germline V gene has CDR1 SGHNT and CDR2 YENEEA. The CDR3 has 14 residues. CDR3 sequence reads: CASSLGSHLPEAFF.

The rearrangement uses TRBV25-1 and TRBJ1-1. The CDR3 covers 14 residues. Looked up from germline, CDR1 is MGHDK and CDR2 is SYGVNS. The CDR3 region is CASSDLGLTNGAFF.

This chain uses TRBV5-1 with TRBJ2-4. The CDR3 length is 21 residues. Germline CDR1 SGHRS, CDR2 YFSETQ. This chain's CDR3 is CASSLEGQTERTNLAKNIQYF.

The J gene is TRBJ2-2, the V gene TRBV12-3 or TRBV12-4; TCRdb's D gene call, TRBD1, goes unchecked for lack of DNA. The CDR3 loop spans 15 amino acids. CDR3 in amino acids: CASSRTGAATGELFF.

The CDR3 is CASSPDRGRGGYGYTF. This rearrangement joins TRBV6-5 to TRBJ1-2; TCRdb lists TRBD1, though no DNA is available to test this call. The CDR3 has 16 residues. Germline V lookup: CDR1 MNHEY, CDR2 SVGAGI.

V and J are TRBV12-3 or TRBV12-4 and TRBJ2-2. The CDR3 is made up of 12 amino acids. The CDR3 sequence is CASSRYTGELFF.

This rearrangement joins TRBV10-3 to TRBJ2-7. Germline lookup yields CDR1 ENHRY and CDR2 SYGVKD. There are 12 residues in the CDR3. The CDR3 sequence: CAISGTDYEQYF.

This chain uses TRBV7-6 with TRBJ2-4; with no DNA, the TCRdb D assignment of TRBD2 cannot be verified. CDR1 and CDR2 (germline): SGHVS, FNYEAQ. The CDR3 is 18 amino acids. The chain's CDR3 is CASSLVKGTSIAKNIQYF.

The rearrangement joins TRBV29-1 to TRBJ1-5; no DNA is available, so the TRBD1 call from TCRdb remains unchecked. The V gene's germline CDR1 is SQVTM and CDR2 ANQGSEA. The CDR3 is made up of 14 amino acids. This chain's CDR3 is CSVGGRDPNQPQHF.

The chain links TRBV12-3 or TRBV12-4 to TRBJ2-5. The CDR3 has 13 residues. The CDR3 is CASSPNLRETQYF.

V usage is TRBV28 and J usage is TRBJ2-3; TCRdb's D gene call, TRBD2, goes unchecked for lack of DNA. The germline CDR1 and CDR2 sequences are MDHEN and SYDVKM. This CDR3 is built from 14 residues. The CDR3 is CAVTALGGSVTQYF.

This chain links TRBV5-1 with TRBJ1-1; TCRdb proposes TRBD1, but this gene call is untestable without DNA. Looked up from germline, CDR1 is SGHRS and CDR2 is YFSETQ. CDR3 length: 15 amino acids. CDR3: CASSREQSPNTEAFF.

The J gene is TRBJ2-3, the V gene TRBV12-3 or TRBV12-4; the D gene TCRdb calls, TRBD1, cannot be checked with no DNA. The CDR3 sequence is 15 residues long. The chain's CDR3 is CASSSAQRFTDTQYF.

This chain links TRBV24-1 with TRBJ2-1; TCRdb's assignment of TRBD1 cannot be checked, as there is no DNA. CDR1 KGHDR and CDR2 SFDVKD come from the germline V gene. This CDR3 spans 17 amino acids. The CDR3 reads CATSDLGDRGNRDEQFF.